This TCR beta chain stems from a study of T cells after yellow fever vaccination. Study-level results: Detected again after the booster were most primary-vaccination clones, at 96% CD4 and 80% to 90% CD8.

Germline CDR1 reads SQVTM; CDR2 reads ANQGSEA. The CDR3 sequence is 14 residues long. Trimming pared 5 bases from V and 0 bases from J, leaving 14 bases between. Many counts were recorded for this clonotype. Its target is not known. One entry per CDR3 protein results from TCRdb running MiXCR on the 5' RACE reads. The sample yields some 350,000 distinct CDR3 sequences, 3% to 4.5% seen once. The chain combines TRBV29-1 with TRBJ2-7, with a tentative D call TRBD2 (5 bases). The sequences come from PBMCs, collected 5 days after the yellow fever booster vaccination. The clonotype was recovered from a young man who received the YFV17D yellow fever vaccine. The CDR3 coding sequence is TGCAGCGTTTCCCGGGCTACTAGCTCCTACGAGCAGTACTTC. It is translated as CSVSRATSSYEQYF.